This passage covers 25 T cell receptor beta chains from one sample sequenced in a study of blood T cell repertoires in COVID-19. Assay: immunoSEQ multiplex PCR; the TCRdb copy retains only in-frame clones and omits some. Of approximately 60,000 clones detected, 65% to 90% appear once; the ten largest clones hold roughly 3.2%. Input material: peripheral blood. All receptors derive from a man between 50 and 59 years old with active COVID-19.

CDR3 nucleotide sequence: TGTGCCAGCTCTCCCGAGACAGGGGTAACCGGGGAGCTGTTTTTT. Its translation is CASSPETGVTGELFF. The V and J genes are TRBV18 and TRBJ2-2, with 8 bases aligning to TRBD1. Unmatched junction bases numbered 8, after V lost 6 bases and J lost 5 bases. The CDR3 covers 15 residues. Germline lookup yields CDR1 KGHSH and CDR2 LQKENI.

This rearrangement joins TRBV3-1 (or the pseudogene TRBV3-2) to TRBJ1-2, with 7 bases lining up with TRBD1. Germline assignment: CDR1 LGHDT and CDR2 YNNKEL (reference sequence). V dropped 1 base and J dropped 2; count of bases not matched to a gene: 4. The CDR3 runs 15 residues. The CDR3 is CASSQARGINYGYTF. The CDR3 nucleotides are TGTGCCAGCAGCCAAGCCAGGGGGATAAACTATGGCTACACCTTC.

The chain has TRBV6-6 and TRBJ2-5; TRBD2 matches 7 bases. Germline assignment: CDR1 MNHNY and CDR2 SVGAGI (reference sequence). The CDR3 runs to 12 residues. Trimming at V came to 8 bases and at J to 5 bases, leaving 5 bases not matched to a gene. The CDR3 is CASGREPETQYF. In nucleotides, the CDR3 is TGTGCCAGCGGGCGGGAGCCCGAGACCCAGTACTTC.

The V gene is TRBV19, the J gene TRBJ2-6, with 9 bases identical to TRBD1. The germline V gene has CDR1 LNHDA and CDR2 SQIVND (reference sequence). V dropped 5 bases and J dropped 0; count of bases not matched to a gene: 5. The CDR3 totals 17 residues. As DNA, the CDR3 is TGTGCCAGTAGTTTGGGACAGGGTTACTCTGGGGCCAACGTCCTGACTTTC. It yields the protein CASSLGQGYSGANVLTF.

The chain uses TRBV28 and TRBJ1-2, with a weak D call TRBD1 (6 bases). Per the germline V gene, CDR1 is MDHEN and CDR2 is SYDVKM. The CDR3 is 16 amino acids. Trimming took 6 bases from V and 4 from J, leaving 21 bases between them. The CDR3 spells CASSLPGQPTPYGYTF. CDR3 in DNA: TGTGCCAGCAGCCTCCCCGGACAGCCGACGCCCTATGGCTACACCTTC.

V and J are TRBV24-1 and TRBJ2-3; maybe TRBD1 (6 bases). Germline-derived CDR1 and CDR2 are KGHDR and SFDVKD. This CDR3 is built from 15 residues. Trimming cost V 3 bases and J 4 bases, with 13 bases left between them. In DNA, the CDR3 is TGTGCCACCAGTGATCCAGGGGATGTCGCAGATACGCAGTATTTT. This translates into CATSDPGDVADTQYF.

There are a few counts of this clone. The J gene is TRBJ1-5, the V gene TRBV27; 8 bases match TRBD1. J was trimmed by 7 bases and V by 3 bases; bases with no gene match: 5. This CDR3 is built from 14 residues. The V gene's germline CDR1 is MNHEY and CDR2 SMNVEV (reference sequence). CDR3 bases: TGTGCCAGCAGTTTTCAGGGGGCAGGGCAGCCCCAGCATTTT. It specifies CASSFQGAGQPQHF.

J is TRBJ1-2 and V is TRBV4-3; the match to TRBD1 covers 7 bases. V lost 4 bases to trimming and J lost 8 bases; unmatched junction nucleotides: 7. CDR3 length equals 13 residues. Per germline, CDR1 LGHNA and CDR2 YSLEER. CDR3 nucleotides: TGCGCCAGCAGCCTTGGGACAGAGGAAGGCTACACCTTC. It is translated as CASSLGTEEGYTF.

This chain connects TRBV6-5 to TRBJ1-1, with D tentatively TRBD1 (5 bases). Trimming removed 7 bases from V and 1 base from J, with 13 bases in between. Germline V gene sequence: CDR1 MNHEY, CDR2 SVGAGI. The CDR3 extends over 14 amino acids. CDR3 loop: CASIIPGSNTEAFF. The CDR3 nucleotides are TGTGCCAGCATCATCCCAGGGTCGAACACTGAAGCTTTCTTT.

This CDR3 is CASSLRRASGDTQYF. The CDR3 bases are TGTGCCAGCAGCCTACGCCGGGCTAGCGGGGATACGCAGTATTTT. The gene calls are TRBV7-8 and TRBJ2-3; 8 bases align to TRBD2. V shed 5 bases and J 6 bases; nucleotides not matched to a gene: 10. The CDR3 has 15 residues. Germline CDR1 is SGHVS and CDR2 is FQNEAQ.

The J gene is TRBJ1-4, the V gene TRBV4-2, with 10 bases fitting TRBD1. The CDR3 is made up of 15 amino acids. Losses at the gene ends were 1 base for V and 6 bases for J; bases not matched to a gene: 2. Germline loops: CDR1 LGHNA, CDR2 YNFKEQ. The CDR3 sequence is CASSQGGTGDEKLFF. CDR3 DNA: TGTGCCAGCAGCCAAGGTGGGACAGGGGATGAAAAACTGTTTTTT.

Here the CDR3 DNA reads TGTGCCAGCTCACCGCGGCCGGGAGCTCCGGGGAATGAAGCTTTCTTT. Translated, it gives CASSPRPGAPGNEAFF. The chain employs TRBV18 and TRBJ1-1; D remains unclear. This CDR3 comprises 16 residues. V lost 3 bases and J 7 bases, leaving 21 bases between the germline ends. Per germline, CDR1 KGHSH and CDR2 LQKENI.

This chain connects TRBV28 to TRBJ2-7; tentative D call: TRBD2 (6 bases). CDR1 and CDR2 from the germline V gene are MDHEN and SYDVKM. The length of the CDR3 is 14 residues. The V gene lost 6 bases and the J gene lost 4 bases, with 16 bases spanning the gap. CDR3 DNA: TGTGCCAGCAGGCGAACGGTGGGGGGTTACGAGCAGTACTTC. Translating gives CASRRTVGGYEQYF.

V is TRBV30 and J is TRBJ1-5; the match to TRBD1 covers 8 bases. The CDR3 loop spans 15 amino acids. The V gene end was trimmed by 2 bases and the J gene end by 2 bases; junction bases not matched to a gene: 5. CDR1 and CDR2 (germline): GTSNPN, SVGIG (reference sequence). CDR3 bases: TGTGCCTGGAGTCCTCAACAGGGGGGCAATCAGCCCCAGCATTTT. Translating it yields CAWSPQQGGNQPQHF.

The chain has TRBV3-1 (or the pseudogene TRBV3-2) and TRBJ1-5; D remains ambiguous. The CDR3 totals 15 residues. Germline assignment: CDR1 LGHDT and CDR2 YNNKEL (reference sequence). Trimming took 0 bases from V and 6 from J, leaving 12 bases between them. The DNA for the CDR3 is TGTGCCAGCAGCCAAGATGCGAGCCGGGGTCAGCCCCAGCATTTT. Its protein is CASSQDASRGQPQHF.

The gene calls are TRBV5-1 and TRBJ2-2; TRBD2 matches at 7 bases. Per germline, CDR1 SGHRS and CDR2 YFSETQ. With 1 base clipped from V and 4 bases from J, the junction kept 4 bases outside the gene matches. The CDR3 runs to 15 residues. The CDR3 nucleotides are TGCGCCAGCAGCTTGCTAGCGGATCGCACCGGGGAGCTGTTTTTT. Residues: CASSLLADRTGELFF.

The gene calls are TRBV11-2 and TRBJ2-3; weak D call: TRBD2 (5 bases). Per the germline V gene, CDR1 is SGHAT and CDR2 is FQNNGV. This CDR3 region has 15 residues. V dropped 4 bases and J dropped 2 bases, with 13 bases sitting between them. CDR3 in DNA: TGTGCCAGCAGCTGGTCTTGGGGAGACACAGATACGCAGTATTTT. Encoded protein: CASSWSWGDTDTQYF.

The V gene is TRBV5-1, the J gene TRBJ2-1; 10 positions match TRBD1. This CDR3 has 15 residues. Per germline, CDR1 SGHRS and CDR2 YFSETQ. Trimming removed 4 bases from V and 2 bases from J; junction bases left unmatched: 3. The CDR3 DNA is TGCGCCAGCAGCATGGGACAGGGGACCTACAATGAGCAGTTCTTC. The encoded protein is CASSMGQGTYNEQFF.

This chain joins TRBV5-4 and TRBJ2-5, with D perhaps TRBD1 (6 bases). Trimming left V 6 bases short and J 4 bases short, with 16 bases between. Germline CDR1 and CDR2: SGHNT and YYREEE (reference sequence). This CDR3 contains 14 residues. The CDR3 reads CASTLQGQGETQYF. The CDR3 DNA reads as TGTGCCAGCACCCTACAGGGTCAGGGAGAGACCCAGTACTTC.

This chain links TRBV7-8 with TRBJ2-7, with a possible D match to TRBD1 (6 bases). The germline V gene has CDR1 SGHVS and CDR2 FQNEAQ. The CDR3 loop spans 15 amino acids. V lost 1 base and J lost 6, with 16 bases in between. CDR3 protein: CASSLGRRGIGEQYF. In DNA, the CDR3 is TGTGCCAGCAGCTTAGGTCGAAGGGGGATTGGCGAGCAGTACTTC.

The chain employs TRBV3-1 (or the pseudogene TRBV3-2) and TRBJ2-2; TRBD2 aligns across 7 bases. Germline V gene sequence: CDR1 LGHDT, CDR2 YNNKEL (reference sequence). The J segment lost 0 bases and the V segment lost 5 bases, leaving 3 bases of the junction unmatched. This CDR3 has 15 amino acids. CDR3: CASSLGGANTGELFF. The CDR3, as DNA: TGTGCCAGCAGCTTGGGGGGGGCGAACACCGGGGAGCTGTTTTTT.

V and J are TRBV5-1 and TRBJ1-1, with TRBD1 as a possible D gene (5 bases). The CDR3 is made up of 12 amino acids. Germline CDR1 SGHRS, CDR2 YFSETQ. Deletions cut 8 bases from V and 1 base from J, with 9 bases between. CDR3 amino acids: CASMQGNTEAFF. CDR3 bases: TGCGCCAGTATGCAGGGGAACACTGAAGCTTTCTTT.

The chain's CDR3 is CASSWSSYNEQFF. The CDR3, as DNA: TGTGCCAGCAGTTGGAGCTCCTACAATGAGCAGTTCTTC. The chain couples TRBV6-5 to TRBJ2-1, with unresolved D. From germline, CDR1 is MNHEY and CDR2 SVGAGI. The CDR3 extends over 13 amino acids. The V and J ends lost 4 bases and 0 bases respectively, with 4 bases between them.

The V and J genes are TRBV4-1 and TRBJ1-3; D ambiguous. The germline V gene encodes CDR1 MGHRA and CDR2 YSYEKL. V lost 0 bases, J lost 0 bases, and 6 bases lay in between. This CDR3 has 15 residues. CDR3 sequence (DNA): TGCGCCAGCAGCCAAGATGGAGTCTCTGGAAACACCATATATTTT. Its translation is CASSQDGVSGNTIYF.

The CDR3 reads CASSNVLGGDEQYF. For the CDR3, the DNA is TGTGCCAGCAGCAATGTCCTTGGAGGGGACGAGCAGTACTTC. The rearrangement joins TRBV21-1 to TRBJ2-7; the table's TRBD2 call for D was not verified on the DNA. TRBV21-1 counts as a pseudogene. The CDR3 consists of 14 residues.